Listed below are T cell receptor beta chains from one sample, sequenced in a study of blood T cells in healthy people across ages. TCRdb reprocessed the 5' RACE reads with MiXCR, giving one entry per CDR3 protein. The sample consists of about 1.1 million distinct CDR3 sequences, around two fifths of them appearing once. The sequenced sample was blood. These receptors were taken from a young man in good health. Both conserved end residues are part of each CDR3. D genes are given only for firm matches. Not all rows give a size; the values are once, few, many and, for expanded clones, a class.

TRBJ1-5	.	TRBV4-1	.	TGCGCCAGCAGCCAAGGTAGTACTGGGGATTATCAGCCCCAGCATTTT	CASSQGSTGDYQPQHF
TRBJ1-1	.	TRBV11-2	.	TGTGCCAGCAGCTTAGGCCGCGTGGGGAACACTGAAGATTTCTTT	CASSLGRVGNTEDFF
TRBJ2-7	.	TRBV12-3/TRBV12-4	few	TGTGCCAGCAGTGGCTCCACCGGGACATATCCTAGCGAGCAGTACTTC	CASSGSTGTYPSEQYF
TRBJ2-3	.	TRBV5-1	.	TGCGCCAGCAGCCTAGGGACGGCGACTAACACAGATACGCAGTATTTT	CASSLGTATNTDTQYF
TRBJ2-7	TRBD2	TRBV12-3/TRBV12-4	few	TGTGCCAGCAGTTTCTCCCCGGGACTAGCGGCCTACGAGCAGTACTTC	CASSFSPGLAAYEQYF
TRBJ2-7	.	TRBV13	few	TGTGCCAGCAGCTCGGGACGGAACTCCTACGAGCAGTACTTC	CASSSGRNSYEQYF
TRBJ2-2	TRBD1	TRBV4-1	few	TGCGCCAGCAGCCAGACAGGGGTCACCGGGGAGCTGTTTTTT	CASSQTGVTGELFF
TRBJ1-1	TRBD1	TRBV20-1	.	TGCAGTGCTGGACAGGGGGAGGGATACACTGAAACTTTCTTT	CSAGQGEGYTETFF
TRBJ2-5	TRBD1	TRBV28	.	TGTGCCAGCAGTCCGTCCCCGGACAGGATTGAGACCCAGTACTTC	CASSPSPDRIETQYF
TRBJ2-1	.	TRBV7-2	.	TGTGCCAGCAGCTTGGGGGATGCCTACAATGAGCAGTTCTTC	CASSLGDAYNEQFF
TRBJ1-4	TRBD1	TRBV6-2/TRBV6-3	few	TGTGCCAGCAGTTTCCGCCCGGGACAGGAGACAACTAATGAAAAACTGTTTTTT	CASSFRPGQETTNEKLFF
TRBJ1-2	.	TRBV29-1	many	TGCAGCGCCAGGGCCCTTTATGGCTACACCTTC	CSARALYGYTF
TRBJ1-5	.	TRBV19	.	TGTGCCAGTACTCCGGGCATGGGCAATCAGCCCCAGCATTTT	CASTPGMGNQPQHF
TRBJ2-7	TRBD2	TRBV29-1	.	TGCAGCGTATTAGCGGGGGGCTACAATGAGCAGTACTTC	CSVLAGGYNEQYF
TRBJ2-3	TRBD1	TRBV5-1	.	TGCGCCAGCAGCGTGGCCGACCAGGGGGCAGATACGCAGTATTTT	CASSVADQGADTQYF
TRBJ2-5	.	TRBV27	once	TGTGCCGGCAGTAGCGAGACCCAGTACTTC	CAGSSETQYF
TRBJ2-5	.	TRBV28	.	TGTGCCAGCGGGGGCTTTCAAGAGACCCAGTACTTC	CASGGFQETQYF
TRBJ2-1	.	TRBV6-5	.	TGTGCCAGCAGTTACTCGAAGGGCAACTCCTACAATGAGCAGTTCTTC	CASSYSKGNSYNEQFF
TRBJ1-5	.	TRBV20-1	.	TGCAGTGCTAGAGCATATAGCAATCAGCCCCAGCATTTT	CSARAYSNQPQHF
TRBJ2-1	TRBD2	TRBV7-2	.	TGTGCCAGCAGCACCAGCTTAGCGGGGGCCACTAGGAATGAGCAGTTCTTC	CASSTSLAGATRNEQFF
TRBJ2-3	.	TRBV9	.	TGTGCCAGCAGCGAAGGGTTTTCCCTCACAGATACGCAGTATTTT	CASSEGFSLTDTQYF
TRBJ1-2	.	TRBV3-1	.	TGTGCCAGCAGCCAAGGGACACAGTATGGCTACACCTTC	CASSQGTQYGYTF
TRBJ1-2	.	TRBV7-9	.	TGTGCCAGCAGCTTAGACCCGTCGAGGTGTGGCTACACCTTC	CASSLDPSRCGYTF
TRBJ1-1	.	TRBV3-1	many	TGTGCCAGCAGCCTCAACAGAAACGGGGACACTGAAGCTTTCTTT	CASSLNRNGDTEAFF
TRBJ1-2	.	TRBV4-1	.	TGCGCCAGCAGCCAAGCGGGGTCCTATGGCTACACCTTC	CASSQAGSYGYTF
TRBJ1-5	.	TRBV4-3	.	TGCGCCAGCAGCCAAGATCGGGCGGGGGCTGATAGCAATCAGCCCCAGCATTTT	CASSQDRAGADSNQPQHF
TRBJ1-4	.	TRBV15	few	TGTGCCACCAGCAGAGCCCGGGGAGTGGGTGAAAAACTGTTTTTT	CATSRARGVGEKLFF
TRBJ2-2	TRBD2	TRBV20-1	.	TGCAGTGCCCCGAGGGTAGCGGGGGACGGCGGGGAGCTGTTTTTT	CSAPRVAGDGGELFF
TRBJ2-7	.	TRBV7-2	once	TGTGCCAGCAGCTTAGTGACGGGGGCCGGGTACGAGCAGTACTTC	CASSLVTGAGYEQYF
TRBJ1-5	TRBD1	TRBV6-2/TRBV6-3	.	TGTGCCAGCAGTCGACAGGGGTTTCAGCCCCAGCATTTT	CASSRQGFQPQHF
TRBJ2-5	.	TRBV20-1	.	TGCAGTGCTAGAGATCGAGACTCGGGGTCCAGATACAATGAGCAGTACTTC	CSARDRDSGSRYNEQYF
TRBJ2-3	TRBD2	TRBV7-2	.	TGTGTCAGCAGCGTAAATAGCGGGGGGTCTAGCACAGATACGCAGTATTTT	CVSSVNSGGSSTDTQYF
TRBJ2-1	TRBD2	TRBV4-3	many	TGCGCCAGCAGCCAAGGGGGTAGCGGGTACAATGAGCAGTTCTTC	CASSQGGSGYNEQFF
TRBJ1-5	.	TRBV9	.	TGTGCCAGCAGCGTAGGGGGGAGCAATCGGCCCCAGCATTTT	CASSVGGSNRPQHF
TRBJ2-7	.	TRBV5-1	few	TGCGCCAGCAGCTTGATCCCGACAGAGGGGTCCTACGAGCAGTACTTC	CASSLIPTEGSYEQYF
TRBJ1-1	.	TRBV5-6	few	TGTGCCAGCAGCTGGGGTCCAACTGAAGCTTTCTTT	CASSWGPTEAFF
TRBJ2-1	.	TRBV27	.	TGTACCAGCAGTGCTATCCCCCGTAGGAACAATGAGCAGTTCTTC	CTSSAIPRRNNEQFF
TRBJ2-1	.	TRBV14	few	TGTGCCAGCAGCCTTTCTACAGGGCTAAACTACAATGAGCAGTTCTTC	CASSLSTGLNYNEQFF
TRBJ2-1	TRBD2	TRBV20-1	.	TGCAGTGCTAGAGATTCGGACGCGGGGGGGCACAATGAGCAGTTCTTC	CSARDSDAGGHNEQFF
TRBJ1-4	.	TRBV7-2	.	TGTGCCAGCAGCACCATGGGGTCATGGGGTGAAAAACTGTTTTTT	CASSTMGSWGEKLFF
TRBJ2-4	.	TRBV18	.	TGTGCCAGCTCACCACCCACCTCCTGGCAGAAAAACATTCAGTACTTC	CASSPPTSWQKNIQYF
TRBJ1-2	.	TRBV4-2	.	TGTGCCAGCAGCCAAGACCACGATGGCTACACCTTC	CASSQDHDGYTF
TRBJ2-1	.	TRBV9	.	TGTGCCAGCAGCGGAGGTCCGTCCAATGAGCAGTTCTTC	CASSGGPSNEQFF
TRBJ2-2	.	TRBV6-5	.	TGTGCCAGCCAAACAGACACCGGGGAGCTGTTTTTT	CASQTDTGELFF
TRBJ2-1	TRBD1	TRBV27	few	TGTGCCAGCAGTTTACAGCCCAACTATCTAAGGGGGCGCGTGCCCAATGAGCAGTTCTTC	CASSLQPNYLRGRVPNEQFF
TRBJ2-1	.	TRBV7-3	.	TGTGCCAGCAGCTTAAACGGAAAGGATGAGTACAATGAGCAGTTCTTC	CASSLNGKDEYNEQFF
TRBJ2-2	TRBD2	TRBV5-1	.	TGCGCCAGCAGCTTGTTTATAGCGGGGGCGAACACCGGGGAGCTGTTTTTT	CASSLFIAGANTGELFF